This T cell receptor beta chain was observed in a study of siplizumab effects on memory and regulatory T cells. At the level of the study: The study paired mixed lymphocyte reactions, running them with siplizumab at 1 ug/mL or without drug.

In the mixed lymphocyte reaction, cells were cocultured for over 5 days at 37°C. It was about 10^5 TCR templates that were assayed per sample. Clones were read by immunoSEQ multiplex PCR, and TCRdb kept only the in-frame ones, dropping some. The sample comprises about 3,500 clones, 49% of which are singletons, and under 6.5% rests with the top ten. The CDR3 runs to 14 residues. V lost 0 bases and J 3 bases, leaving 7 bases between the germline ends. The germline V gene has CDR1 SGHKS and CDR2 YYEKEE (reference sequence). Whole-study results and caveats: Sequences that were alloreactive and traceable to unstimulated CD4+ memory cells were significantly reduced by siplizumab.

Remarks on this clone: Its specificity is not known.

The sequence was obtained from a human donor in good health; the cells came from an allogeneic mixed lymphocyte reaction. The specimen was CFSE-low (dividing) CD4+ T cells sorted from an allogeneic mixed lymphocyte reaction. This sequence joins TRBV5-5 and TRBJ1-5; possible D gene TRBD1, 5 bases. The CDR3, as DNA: TGTGCCAGCAGCTTGGGAGGGGTCAATCAGCCCCAGCATTTT. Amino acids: CASSLGGVNQPQHF.